This is a list of T cell receptor beta chains from one sample in a study of blood T cell repertoires in COVID-19. Method: immunoSEQ multiplex PCR; TCRdb's copy keeps in-frame clones and lacks some. The sample holds more than 300,000 clones, about four fifths seen once. Sequencing input: peripheral blood. The receptors stem from a woman in her forties or fifties with acute or convalescent COVID-19. The conserved cysteine and the conserved F or W are not part of the CDR3 here. A D gene is named only where the DNA matches it firmly. Expanded clones get a size class; other rows say once, few or many, or leave the size out.

TRBD1,once,TRBV27,ASSLAGTGATDTQY
-,-,TRBV5-1,ASNSGAGSTDTQY
-,-,TRBV2,ASSLEVSNTEAF
TRBD1,-,TRBV27,ASSQTGTYGYT
-,-,TRBV7-8,ASSLAGATEAF
-,-,TRBV7-9,ASSFLNQPQH
TRBD1,-,TRBV5-6,ASRRQGLYGYT
-,-,TRBV6-5,ASTLRGGYGYT
-,once,TRBV7-9,ASSLSEGTQY
TRBD1,-,TRBV7-8,ASSSEGTVSYNEQF
-,-,TRBV5-4,ASSSASGDTEAF
-,-,TRBV6-5,ASGRADTQY
TRBD2,-,TRBV29-1,SVSRLAGGSDTQY
-,-,TRBV3-1/TRBV3-2,ASSQGAGANGYT
-,-,TRBV9,ASSVGGRLNEQF
-,-,TRBV9,ASSAPLSTDTQY
TRBD1,-,TRBV7-8,ASSVGQLLSTDTQY
-,-,TRBV6-1,ASSEASYGGTPQH
TRBD1,-,TRBV9,ASSVEDRDAGELF
TRBD1,-,TRBV4-3,ASSQYQGATEAF
-,-,TRBV27,ASRPAGIYEQY
-,once,TRBV7-9,ASREGTEAF
-,-,TRBV30,AWRTNRDSPLH
-,-,TRBV7-2,ASSLQPRANTEAF
-,-,TRBV5-5,ASSLLRVGNNEQF
-,-,TRBV9,ASSVGLSSGISNYGYT
-,-,TRBV2,ASKDSSSGNTIY
-,-,TRBV27,ASSLFWTESNTEAF
TRBD1,-,TRBV6-5,ASSIDRVREKLF
-,-,TRBV2,ASSDPTGSSTDTQY
TRBD1,-,TRBV10-2,ASSGLRGRETQY
-,-,TRBV11-1,ASSLRGPYNEQF
TRBD1,-,TRBV11-2,ASSLGSDRVGETQY
-,once,TRBV30,AWSVQLGGGTEAF
TRBD1,-,TRBV7-9,ASSLGTGSYEQY
-,-,TRBV7-3,ASSPTGDTEAF
-,once,TRBV13,ASSPSSTEAF
-,-,TRBV30,AWREGPGSGYT
-,few,TRBV7-2,ASTIDRVRTEAF
TRBD1,-,TRBV5-8,ASSLLGQPTYEQY
-,-,TRBV5-8,ASSITRDTEAF
TRBD1,-,TRBV30,AWIAGTGAGRPPRNGYT
-,-,TRBV28,ASSFAGHGNTIY
-,-,TRBV10-1,ASSESTARETQY
TRBD1,-,TRBV19,ASSILFGTEGF
TRBD1,-,TRBV5-1,ASSLGGQGHYGYT
TRBD1,-,TRBV7-9,ASSLGTGRETQY
-,-,TRBV3-1/TRBV3-2,ASSPGVGGNSPLH
-,-,TRBV7-2,ASSLASTGAYEAF
-,-,TRBV19,ASTDPPGDTNTEAF
-,-,TRBV20-1,SASTGDSYNEQF
TRBD2,-,TRBV15,ATSGPRLAEETQY
TRBD1,-,TRBV3-1/TRBV3-2,ASSLRTGFRETQY
-,once,TRBV3-1/TRBV3-2,ASSQGASGNTIY
TRBD2,-,TRBV3-1/TRBV3-2,ASRTGLFNEQF
-,-,TRBV5-1,ASSFMADQPQH
-,-,TRBV21-1,ASSNLGQSYEQY
TRBD1,-,TRBV12-5,ASGSGQGQTNEKLF
-,-,TRBV3-1/TRBV3-2,ASSPQGLGSDTQY